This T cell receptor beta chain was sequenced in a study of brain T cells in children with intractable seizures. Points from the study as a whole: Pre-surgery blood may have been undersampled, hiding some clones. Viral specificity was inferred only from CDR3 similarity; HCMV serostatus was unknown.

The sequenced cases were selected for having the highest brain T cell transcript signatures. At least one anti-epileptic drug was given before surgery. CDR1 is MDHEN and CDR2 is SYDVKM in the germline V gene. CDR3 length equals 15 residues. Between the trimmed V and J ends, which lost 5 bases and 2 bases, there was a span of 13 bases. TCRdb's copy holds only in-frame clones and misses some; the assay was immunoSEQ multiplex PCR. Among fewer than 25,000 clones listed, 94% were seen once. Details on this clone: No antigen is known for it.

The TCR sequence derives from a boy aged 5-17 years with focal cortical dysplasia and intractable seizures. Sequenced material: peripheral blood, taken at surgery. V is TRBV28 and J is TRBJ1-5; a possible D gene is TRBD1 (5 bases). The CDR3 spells CASSPAGTGNQPQHF. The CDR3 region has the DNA TGTGCCAGCAGTCCCGCGGGGACCGGCAATCAGCCCCAGCATTTT.